This T cell receptor (beta chain) was documented in a study of CD8 T cells in Susac syndrome (dated by TCRdb to the late 2010s). Regarding the research as a whole: Whether CD8+ T cell activation and differentiation in Susac syndrome was antigen driven was tested using repertoire sequencing. What the work shows at the level of the full study, not this receptor alone: The number of individuals in the TCR sequencing and HLA analysis was recognized as being relatively small.

Spanning cysteine to phenylalanine, the CDR3 consists of 15 amino acids. Only the CDR3 region is kept as DNA, spanning 45 bases read in frame from base 1. V lost 5 bases and J lost 5 bases, and the count of bases not matched to a germline gene is 9. CDR1 and CDR2, looked up from the germline V gene, are SGHTA and FQGNSA. This clonotype has only one observation. Its antigen specificity is not known. No base quality values were provided; no much bigger clone lies one nucleotide off. A lone read gives weak evidence. RNA was extracted using the RNeasy kit, and about 0.45 to 1 microgram was reverse transcribed with random hexamers. The immunoSEQ multiplex PCR assay, covering 54 Vbeta and 13 Jbeta segments, was used to amplify TCR beta CDR3 regions. PCR amplification bias was corrected using a synthetic template baseline for primer optimization and computational correction. As for the original processing: Reads were assigned to V, D and J genes according to IMGT and analyzed in immunoSEQ Analyzer, with only productive sequences retained. Clonality was computed as one minus Shannon entropy normalized by log2 of the number of productive unique sequences. Public and private clones were assessed among the 100 most prevalent clones of each patient and control. Clones were defined as Susac-specific when absent from the healthy and MS cohorts, from approximately 1,100 published viral clones and from other ImmuneACCESS disease sequences. TCRdb passed the public sequencing reads through fastp at Q25 and MiXCR, retaining productive beta sequences. Merged by CDR3 protein, the rows form single entries marked with the most common genes and DNA. The V and J calls follow TCRdb's processing rather than the paper's. Here the sample has around 170,000 distinct CDR3 sequences; roughly 94% occur a single time. Around 0.079% of the sample is held by the ten biggest clonotypes.

High-throughput TCR beta sequencing profiled peripheral blood CD8+ and CD4+ T cells from healthy donors, Susac syndrome patients and multiple sclerosis patients. The healthy donors served as controls matched for age and sex. Bulk CD8+ and CD4+ T cells were purified magnetically by negative isolation, whereas CD8+ TEMRA cells were enriched by FACS. Blood was collected in EDTA tubes and processed within 24 hours, with PBMCs isolated through density gradient centrifugation. PBMCs intended for TCR sequencing were cryopreserved in liquid nitrogen and thawed later in a water bath at 37 degrees C. The sorted or isolated CD4+, CD8+ and CD8+ TEMRA cells reached a purity of at least 90%.

The clonotype originates from a human donor in good health. The specimen sequenced was CD4+ T cells from PBMCs. The chain joins TRBV7-2 to TRBJ2-5, with TRBD2 matching 9 junction bases. The sequenced DNA is TGTGCCAGCAGCCCACAGCGGGGGGCGGGGGAGACCCAGTACTTC. This translates into CASSPQRGAGETQYF.